A selection of T cell receptor beta chains follows, all from one sample in a study of post-analysis software for immune sequencing data. Each CDR3 protein gets one entry after TCRdb re-called the PCR reads with MiXCR. Found here are roughly 580,000 distinct CDR3 sequences, about 40% of them singletons; the top ten hold over 1.5%. Sequencing was performed on blood. The receptors come from a girl aged 5-17 years with multiple sclerosis. CDR3s include the opening cysteine and the closing phenylalanine or tryptophan. A D gene is named only where the DNA matches it firmly. Size is omitted from some rows. Given values are once, few, many or a class for expanded clones.

TRBD1	TRBV12-3/TRBV12-4	TRBJ1-1	few	TGTGCCAGCAGGGGGACAGAGAACACTGAAGCTTTCTTT	CASRGTENTEAFF
.	TRBV20-1	TRBJ1-1	.	TGCAGTGCTAGCGCATACGGGAGTCTGAACACTGAAGCTTTCTTT	CSASAYGSLNTEAFF
.	TRBV11-2	TRBJ2-7	few	TGTGCCAGCAGCCCCGGAAGGGCGATAACCAACGAGCAGTACTTC	CASSPGRAITNEQYF
.	TRBV5-1	TRBJ2-3	.	TGCGCCAGCAGCCCTTCAGGGTCCGCTACGCAGTATTTT	CASSPSGSATQYF
.	TRBV6-5	TRBJ1-1	.	TGTGCCAGCAGTTACTCTGGCGCGTTCCCTGAAGCTTTCTTT	CASSYSGAFPEAFF
.	TRBV7-9	TRBJ1-4	once	TGTGCCACCGAGACAGGACAAGAAAAACTGTTTTTT	CATETGQEKLFF
TRBD2	TRBV12-3/TRBV12-4	TRBJ2-1	few	TGTGCCAGCAGTTTGGGACTAGCGGGATACTCTGAGCAGTTCTTC	CASSLGLAGYSEQFF
.	TRBV18	TRBJ2-5	.	TGTGCCAGCTCACCTTTGTACCAAGAGACCCAGTACTTC	CASSPLYQETQYF
.	TRBV12-5	TRBJ2-7	.	TGTGCTAGTGGTTTGGTACGTTTCGGGGGTCCCTCCTACGAGCAGTACTTC	CASGLVRFGGPSYEQYF
TRBD2	TRBV11-2	TRBJ2-1	.	TGTGCCAGCAGCTTCCCAGGACTAGCAGCCTACAATGAGCAGTTCTTC	CASSFPGLAAYNEQFF
.	TRBV20-1	TRBJ2-1	.	TGCAGTGCTAGGGCGGGAAGCTCCTACAATGAGCAGTTCTTC	CSARAGSSYNEQFF
TRBD2	TRBV5-1	TRBJ2-3	few	TGCGCCAGCAGAGTAATAGCGGGGGGGCAAGATACGCAGTATTTT	CASRVIAGGQDTQYF
TRBD1	TRBV29-1	TRBJ2-3	.	TGCAGCGAAGGACAGGGAACAGATACGCAGTATTTT	CSEGQGTDTQYF
TRBD1	TRBV12-3/TRBV12-4	TRBJ1-5	.	TGTGCCAGCAGTTTATGGGGACAGGGGGCGAGTCAGCCCCAGCATTTT	CASSLWGQGASQPQHF
.	TRBV12-3/TRBV12-4	TRBJ2-1	few	TGTGCCAGCACTCTTGGGGACTACAATGAGCAGTTCTTC	CASTLGDYNEQFF
.	TRBV20-1	TRBJ1-2	few	TGCAGTGCTTATAGCGTTTCCTTCAACTATGGCTACACCTTC	CSAYSVSFNYGYTF
.	TRBV4-1	TRBJ1-4	.	TGCGCCAGCAGCCAACGTCTACGAGAAAAACTGTTTTTT	CASSQRLREKLFF
.	TRBV12-3/TRBV12-4	TRBJ2-5	.	TGTGCCAGCAGTACAGGGCTTATTGAGACCCAGTACTTC	CASSTGLIETQYF
TRBD1	TRBV20-1	TRBJ2-7	.	TGCAGTGCTAGACAGGGACAGGGGACCGAGCAGTACTTC	CSARQGQGTEQYF
.	TRBV6-6	TRBJ1-6	.	TGTGCCAGCAGTTACTGGGGAGGCTCGAGAGATTCACCCCTCCACTTT	CASSYWGGSRDSPLHF
TRBD1	TRBV7-8	TRBJ2-6	few	TGTGCCAGCAGCCCTCGGGACAGATACTCTGGGGCCAACGTCCTGACTTTC	CASSPRDRYSGANVLTF
.	TRBV10-3	TRBJ2-7	.	TGTGCCATCAGCATACCGGGTCCAAGCTCCTACGAGCAGTACTTC	CAISIPGPSSYEQYF
.	TRBV5-1	TRBJ1-4	.	TGCGCCAGCAGCTTGGCAGGGTTTGCAACTAATGAAAAACTGTTTTTT	CASSLAGFATNEKLFF
.	TRBV7-9	TRBJ2-3	many	TGTGCCAGCAGCTTATATAGTAGGCCGCAGTATTTT	CASSLYSRPQYF
TRBD2	TRBV12-3/TRBV12-4	TRBJ2-3	few	TGTGCCAGCAGTTTGACTAGCGGGAGGGGAGATACGCAGTATTTT	CASSLTSGRGDTQYF
.	TRBV4-1	TRBJ2-3	.	TGCGCCAGCAGCATCCGACTCCTCACAGATACGCAGTATTTT	CASSIRLLTDTQYF
TRBD1	TRBV7-2	TRBJ2-7	.	TGTGGCAGCAGCCCCGGGACAGGGATGTCCTACGAGCAGTACTTC	CGSSPGTGMSYEQYF
.	TRBV12-3/TRBV12-4	TRBJ2-2	.	TGTGCCAGCAGTCCCGGGCAGGGAGCCACCGGGGAGCTGTTTTTT	CASSPGQGATGELFF
TRBD2	TRBV12-3/TRBV12-4	TRBJ2-1	few	TGTGCCAGCATCTGGGGGGGTAGCGGGAGCCTTGAGCAGTTCTTC	CASIWGGSGSLEQFF
.	TRBV6-5	TRBJ1-2	.	TGTGCCAGCAGTTACTCTAGGGGCCAAGGGTACGGCTACACCTTC	CASSYSRGQGYGYTF
TRBD1	TRBV6-1	TRBJ2-3	once	TGTGCCAGCAGTCGTTTCCCTGACAGGGGGTATTTCACAGATACGCAGTATTTT	CASSRFPDRGYFTDTQYF
.	TRBV12-3/TRBV12-4	TRBJ2-4	once	TGTGCCAGCAGTTTAATACTGCGGGGTATTGGCATGGACGTCGCCAAAAACATTCAGTACTTC	CASSLILRGIGMDVAKNIQYF
TRBD2	TRBV12-3/TRBV12-4	TRBJ2-3	few	TGTGCCAGCAGATTTGCGGGGGGGTCAGCTACGCAGTATTTT	CASRFAGGSATQYF
TRBD2	TRBV20-1	TRBJ2-1	few	TGCAGTGCTAGAAGACTAGCGGAGTACAATGAGCAGTTCTTC	CSARRLAEYNEQFF
.	TRBV6-5	TRBJ2-5	.	TGTGCCAGCAGTTACGGGCAGAGTTACCAAGAGACCCAGTACTTC	CASSYGQSYQETQYF
.	TRBV6-1	TRBJ2-1	.	TGTGCCAGCGGGGCCAGGGGTGGGAATGAGCAGTTCTTC	CASGARGGNEQFF
.	TRBV12-3/TRBV12-4	TRBJ2-3	few	TGTGCCAGCAGCTTCGCCCACACAGGGAGCACAGATACGCAGTATTTT	CASSFAHTGSTDTQYF
.	TRBV20-1	TRBJ2-7	.	TGCAGTGCTAGAAAGCGGAACTCTCCCTACGAGCAGTACTTC	CSARKRNSPYEQYF
TRBD1	TRBV12-3/TRBV12-4	TRBJ1-1	.	TGTGCCAGCAGTCTGACAGGGGGGCCCACTGAAGCTTTCTTT	CASSLTGGPTEAFF
TRBD2	TRBV9	TRBJ2-5	few	TGTGCCAGCAGCGGGAGGACTAGCGGGGGACAAGCGTCAGAGACCCAGTACTTC	CASSGRTSGGQASETQYF
TRBD1	TRBV4-1	TRBJ2-7	.	TGCGCCAGCAGCCAAGTAGAGGGGGCAGACTACGAGCAGTACTTC	CASSQVEGADYEQYF
.	TRBV20-1	TRBJ1-4	.	TGCAGTGCTAGGACATCTCTTTCGTCCACAAATGAAAAACTGTTTTTT	CSARTSLSSTNEKLFF
.	TRBV12-3/TRBV12-4	TRBJ2-1	few	TGTGCCAGCAGTAGTCCGGACGGGAATAAAGGCTTGCGGGAGCAGTTCTTC	CASSSPDGNKGLREQFF
.	TRBV4-1	TRBJ2-1	few	TGCGCCAGCAGCCCGGGACCGAATCACAATGAGCAGTTCTTC	CASSPGPNHNEQFF
.	TRBV20-1	TRBJ1-2	.	TGCAGTGCCCCCCCCGACAGTAACTATGGCTACACCTTC	CSAPPDSNYGYTF
.	TRBV20-1	TRBJ1-1	few	TGCAGTGCTAGCTCCCAGATGAACACTGAAGCTTTCTTT	CSASSQMNTEAFF
TRBD2	TRBV11-2	TRBJ2-1	.	TGTGCCAGCAGCTTAGGGGCTAGCGGGAGAGTCGATGAGCAGTTCTTC	CASSLGASGRVDEQFF
.	TRBV5-5	TRBJ2-7	.	TGTGCCAGCAGCTTGGGTGCCGCCGTCGAGCAGTACTTC	CASSLGAAVEQYF
.	TRBV20-1	TRBJ2-7	.	TGCAGTGCTAGAGTGGTGGGTAACGAGCAGTACTTC	CSARVVGNEQYF
TRBD1	TRBV20-1	TRBJ2-5	.	TGCAGTGCTAGGGACAGGGGGTTAGGAAAGACCCAGTACTTC	CSARDRGLGKTQYF
.	TRBV29-1	TRBJ2-2	.	TGCAGCGTTGAATTGAACACCGGGGAGCTGTTTTTT	CSVELNTGELFF
.	TRBV20-1	TRBJ2-1	.	TGCAGTGCTAAACTCCGGGCTTACAATGAGCAGTTCTTC	CSAKLRAYNEQFF
.	TRBV7-2	TRBJ2-1	few	TGTGCCGGCAGCTTGTTTAGCCGGAGTAGGAATGAGCAGTTCTTC	CAGSLFSRSRNEQFF
TRBD2	TRBV27	TRBJ2-1	.	TGTGCCAGCAGTTCCGGGACTAGCGGGACCAATGAGCAGTTCTTC	CASSSGTSGTNEQFF
.	TRBV7-8	TRBJ1-1	few	TGTGCCAGCAGCTTGTCCAGCTCGTCTGCTTTCTTT	CASSLSSSSAFF
.	TRBV20-1	TRBJ2-1	few	TGCAGTGCTAGGGGTTGGGGGCTAGGGGGCTACAATGAGCAGTTCTTC	CSARGWGLGGYNEQFF
TRBD1	TRBV10-3	TRBJ2-5	few	TGTGCCATCAGTGAGTCGACAGGGGATGGAGAGACCCAGTACTTC	CAISESTGDGETQYF
.	TRBV27	TRBJ2-3	.	TGTGCCAGCAGTCTCAAGCGGCAACCTACAGATACGCAGTATTTT	CASSLKRQPTDTQYF
.	TRBV29-1	TRBJ2-3	.	TGCAGCGTTGCCCCTTTGCGGAAGACAGATACGCAGTATTTT	CSVAPLRKTDTQYF